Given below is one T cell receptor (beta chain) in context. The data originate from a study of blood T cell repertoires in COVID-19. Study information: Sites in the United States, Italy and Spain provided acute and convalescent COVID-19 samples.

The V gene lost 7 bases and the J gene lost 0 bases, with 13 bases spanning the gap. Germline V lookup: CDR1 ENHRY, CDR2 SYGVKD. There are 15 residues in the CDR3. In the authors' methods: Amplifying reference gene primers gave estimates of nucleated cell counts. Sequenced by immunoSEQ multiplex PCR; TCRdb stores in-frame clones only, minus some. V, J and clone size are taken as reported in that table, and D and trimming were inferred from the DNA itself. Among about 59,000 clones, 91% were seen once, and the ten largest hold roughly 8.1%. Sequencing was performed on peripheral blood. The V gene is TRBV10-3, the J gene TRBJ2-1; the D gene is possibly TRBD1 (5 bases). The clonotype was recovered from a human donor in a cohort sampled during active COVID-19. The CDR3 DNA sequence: TGTGCCATCATGGGTGTAGGGGCCTCCTACAATGAGCAGTTCTTC. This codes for CAIMGVGASYNEQFF.